The T cell receptor (beta chain) described here comes from a study of blood T cell repertoires in COVID-19. Across the study: Specimens from acute and convalescent COVID-19 originated in the United States, Italy and Spain. T cells, B-cell-depleted T cells, or PBMCs supplied cDNA or gDNA.

CDR3 size: 13 residues. V was pared by 3 bases and J by 7 bases, with 2 bases of the junction left unmatched. Authors' methods: The assay estimated nucleated cells by amplifying reference gene primers. TCRdb's table, derived via immunoSEQ multiplex PCR, lists solely in-frame clones and lacks some. That table is the source of V, J and clone size, and D and trimming were worked out from the DNA. Here the sample spans 250,000 or so clones, more than 75% being singletons. Input material: peripheral blood. The rearrangement links TRBV12-3 or TRBV12-4 to TRBJ1-4; 7 bases match TRBD1. This clonotype was obtained from a man aged 35 to 55 with active or convalescent COVID-19. The CDR3 spells CASSFHRGEKLFF. CDR3 DNA: TGTGCCAGCAGTTTTCACAGGGGTGAAAAACTGTTTTTT.